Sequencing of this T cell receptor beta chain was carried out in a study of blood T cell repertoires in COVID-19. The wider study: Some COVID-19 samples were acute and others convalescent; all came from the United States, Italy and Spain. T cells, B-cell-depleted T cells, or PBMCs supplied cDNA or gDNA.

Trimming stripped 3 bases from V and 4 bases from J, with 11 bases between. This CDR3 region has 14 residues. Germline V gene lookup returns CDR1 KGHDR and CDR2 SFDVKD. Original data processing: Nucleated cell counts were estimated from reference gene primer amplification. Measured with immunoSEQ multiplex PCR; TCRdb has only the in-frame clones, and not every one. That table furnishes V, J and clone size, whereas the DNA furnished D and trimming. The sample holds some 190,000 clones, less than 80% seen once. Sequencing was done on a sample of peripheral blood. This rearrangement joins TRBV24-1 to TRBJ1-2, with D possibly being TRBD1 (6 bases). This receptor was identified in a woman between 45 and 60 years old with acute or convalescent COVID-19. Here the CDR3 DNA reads TGTGCCACCAGTGATCCCGACAGGCTCTATGGCTACACCTTC. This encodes CATSDPDRLYGYTF.